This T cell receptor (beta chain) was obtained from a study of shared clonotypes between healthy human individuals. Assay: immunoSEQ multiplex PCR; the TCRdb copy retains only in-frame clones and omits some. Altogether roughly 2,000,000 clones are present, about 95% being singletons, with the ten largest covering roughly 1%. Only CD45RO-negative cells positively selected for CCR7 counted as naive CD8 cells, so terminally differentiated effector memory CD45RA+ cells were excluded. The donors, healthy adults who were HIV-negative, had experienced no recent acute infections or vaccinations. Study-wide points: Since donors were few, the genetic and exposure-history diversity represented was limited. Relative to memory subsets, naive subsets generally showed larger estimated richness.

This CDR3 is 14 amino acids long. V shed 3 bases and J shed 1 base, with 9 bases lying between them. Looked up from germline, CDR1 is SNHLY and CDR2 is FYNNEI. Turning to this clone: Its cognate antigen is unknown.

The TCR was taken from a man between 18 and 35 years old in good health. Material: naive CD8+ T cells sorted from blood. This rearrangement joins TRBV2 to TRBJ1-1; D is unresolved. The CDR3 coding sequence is TGTGCCAGCAGTGACCGGGTAACGAACACTGAAGCTTTCTTT. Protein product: CASSDRVTNTEAFF.